Shown below are 21 T cell receptor beta chains from a single sample sequenced in a study of blood T cell repertoires in COVID-19 (dated by TCRdb to 2018 to 2020). Libraries were prepared through the immunoSEQ multiplex PCR assay. TCRdb took over this immuneACCESS table, retaining in-frame rearrangements with V and J assigned. Such tables are incomplete; in checked studies, under half of the missing clones stem from an unresolved V gene, and the remainder is unexplained. This sample has roughly 200,000 clones in its table, and roughly 82% of those were observed once. The ten largest clones capture 4.5% to 6.5% of the sample. The specimen sequenced was PBMCs or T cells enriched from blood (not recorded which). These receptors were obtained from a man in his forties with acute COVID-19.

J is TRBJ1-3 and V is TRBV6-5; D is unresolved. Looked up from germline, CDR1 is MNHEY and CDR2 is SVGAGI. Trimming cost V 7 bases and J 7 bases, with 11 bases left between them. The CDR3 sequence is 12 residues long. CDR3 sequence reads: CASTSGSNTIYF. CDR3 DNA sequence: TGTGCCAGCACCTCGGGGAGCAACACCATATATTTT.

The gene calls are TRBV7-2 and TRBJ2-5; TRBD2 agrees at 13 bases. This CDR3 is 20 amino acids long. The germline V gene encodes CDR1 SGHTA and CDR2 FQGNSA. Trimming cost V 0 bases and J 7 bases; bases outside gene matches: 17. CDR3 nucleotides: TGTGCCAGCAGCTTAGCCCGGACTAGCGGGAGAGCTGGGGCCTCGGGGACCCAGTACTTC. This codes for CASSLARTSGRAGASGTQYF.

This clone came up once. The chain is built from TRBV19 and TRBJ2-1, with TRBD2 matching 7 bases. V lost 6 bases to trimming and J lost 0 bases; unmatched junction nucleotides: 8. CDR1 and CDR2 (germline): LNHDA, SQIVND (reference sequence). The CDR3 length is 16 residues. In nucleotides, the CDR3 is TGTGCCAGTAGGAGGGAGGGTCAGAGCTCCTACAATGAGCAGTTCTTC. Protein product: CASRREGQSSYNEQFF.

The rearrangement links TRBV28 to TRBJ1-1; D is undetermined. Germline assignment: CDR1 MDHEN and CDR2 SYDVKM. The CDR3 spans 12 residues. Trimming removed 6 bases at V and 2 bases at J, with 7 bases between. In nucleotides, the CDR3 is TGTGCCAGCAGGTCCCTTAACACTGAAGCTTTCTTT. It specifies CASRSLNTEAFF.

V gene TRBV5-1 combines with J gene TRBJ2-2; 10 nucleotides agree with TRBD1. The CDR3 spans 17 residues. With V trimmed by 0 bases and J by 6 bases, 8 bases remained unmatched. Germline V CDR1 and CDR2: SGHRS, YFSETQ. The CDR3 region has the DNA TGCGCCAGCAGCTTGGCCAGAGGGACAGGGGACCCCGGGGAGCTGTTTTTT. This encodes CASSLARGTGDPGELFF.

The chain recombines TRBV28 with TRBJ1-2, with 9 bases that match TRBD1. Germline CDR1 is MDHEN and CDR2 is SYDVKM. The CDR3 extends over 15 amino acids. V trimming: 4 bases; J trimming: 3 bases; junction bases outside the gene matches: 6. In DNA form, the CDR3 reads TGTGCCAGCAGTTGGACAGGGGTAGGGTACTATGGCTACACCTTC. It translates to CASSWTGVGYYGYTF.

The rearrangement uses TRBV3-1 (or the pseudogene TRBV3-2) and TRBJ2-7; 7 bases are shared with TRBD2. The CDR3 has 13 residues. Germline V gives CDR1 LGHDT, CDR2 YNNKEL (reference sequence). The trim removed 4 bases at V and 3 bases at J, leaving 3 bases unmatched. CDR3 nucleotides: TGTGCCAGCAGCCTGGGACTAATCTACGAGCAGTACTTC. Translating it yields CASSLGLIYEQYF.

The chain employs TRBV10-3 and TRBJ1-2; possible D gene TRBD1, 5 bases. CDR3 length: 14 residues. V shed 0 bases and J shed 1 base, with 6 bases lying between them. Germline-derived CDR1 and CDR2 are ENHRY and SYGVKD. CDR3 sequence (DNA): TGTGCCATCAGTGAGTCCCAGGGTAACTATGGCTACACCTTC. Translation: CAISESQGNYGYTF.

This clone was detected a few times. V and J are TRBV2 and TRBJ1-6; possible D gene TRBD1, 5 bases. The CDR3 has 14 residues. CDR1 is SNHLY and CDR2 is FYNNEI in the germline V gene. V was clipped by 4 bases and J by 10 bases, with 14 bases between them. The DNA for the CDR3 is TGTGCCAGCAGTGTGCAGGGATTTGGCTCACCCCTCCACTTT. This sequence encodes CASSVQGFGSPLHF. The full variable domain, rest sourced from reference TRBV2 and TRBJ1-6, is EPEVTQTPSHQVTQMGQEVILRCVPISNHLYFYWYRQILGQKVEFLVSFYNNEISEKSEIFDDQFSVERPDGSNFTLKIRSTKLEDSAMYFCASSVQGFGSPLHFGNGTRLTVT.

The chain has TRBV23-1 and TRBJ1-1; the match to TRBD1 covers 8 bases. Being an ORF, TRBV23-1 has a function that is uncertain. The V and J ends lost 10 bases and 4 bases, in that order; junction bases with no gene match: 8. There are 13 residues in the CDR3. CDR3 sequence (DNA): TGCGCCACCCAAGACAGGGGCGCCACTGAAGCTTTCTTT. Its translation is CATQDRGATEAFF.

The CDR3 DNA reads as TGTGCCAGCTCAGACGGGTACCAAGAGACCCAGTACTTC. Amino acid sequence: CASSDGYQETQYF. This chain connects TRBV18 to TRBJ2-5; no reliable D call. Trimming shortened V by 5 bases and J by 0 bases, and 7 bases separated the two germline ends. The germline V gene has CDR1 KGHSH and CDR2 LQKENI. CDR3 length: 13 residues. The full variable domain, rest sourced from reference TRBV18 and TRBJ2-5, is NAGVMQNPRHLVRRRGQEARLRCSPMKGHSHVYWYRQLPEEGLKFMVYLQKENIIDESGMPKERFSAEFPKEGPSILRIQQVVRGDSAAYFCASSDGYQETQYFGPGTRLLVL.

The J gene is TRBJ2-2, the V gene TRBV5-1; D is unclear. V was cut by 6 bases and J by 0 bases, with 9 bases left in between. Germline CDR1 SGHRS, CDR2 YFSETQ. CDR3 length: 14 amino acids. The DNA for the CDR3 is TGCGCCAGCACCCTTTTCTCGAACACCGGGGAGCTGTTTTTT. It is translated as CASTLFSNTGELFF.

The chain has TRBV7-8 and TRBJ2-5; 10 bases align to TRBD2. This CDR3 comprises 16 residues. CDR1 is SGHVS, CDR2 FQNEAQ, per germline. V was pared by 5 bases and J by 7 bases, with 13 bases of the junction left unmatched. Written as DNA, the CDR3 is TGTGCCAGCAGCGGAGAAGGACTAGCGGCAGCGGGGACCCAGTACTTC. This encodes CASSGEGLAAAGTQYF.

The rearrangement links TRBV2 to TRBJ2-3, with TRBD2 matching 8 bases. The germline V gene encodes CDR1 SNHLY and CDR2 FYNNEI. The length of the CDR3 is 14 residues. The V segment lost 5 bases and the J segment 4 bases; nucleotides outside the gene matches: 5. CDR3 nucleotide sequence: TGTGCCAGCAGTACGGGGGGGAGCCCAGATACGCAGTATTTT. Translated, it gives CASSTGGSPDTQYF.

On this clone itself: Other DNA sequences in this specimen translate into the identical CDR3. The V gene is TRBV7-8, the J gene TRBJ2-1; 9 bases are shared with TRBD2. Trimming removed 1 base from V and 3 bases from J; junction bases left unmatched: 1. The CDR3 has 15 residues. CDR1 and CDR2 from the germline V gene are SGHVS and FQNEAQ. CDR3 in amino acids: CASSLGLAVYNEQFF. CDR3 in DNA: TGTGCCAGCAGCTTAGGACTAGCGGTCTACAATGAGCAGTTCTTC.

Here the CDR3 reads CASSLAGGSEYF. The CDR3 DNA is TGCGCCAGCAGCTTGGCCGGCGGGAGCGAGTATTTT. V and J are TRBV5-1 and TRBJ2-3; TRBD2 aligns across 7 bases. The CDR3 sequence is 12 residues long. After removal of 0 bases from V and 13 bases from J, the junction contained 5 bases not matched to a gene. In germline, CDR1 is SGHRS, CDR2 YFSETQ.

The chain is built from TRBV6-5 and TRBJ1-4, with D perhaps matching TRBD1 (5 bases). This CDR3 has 15 residues. Germline CDR1 reads MNHEY; CDR2 reads SVGAGI. The V end lost 2 bases, the J end lost 8 bases, and 15 bases lay between the germline ends. The CDR3 region is CASSYGAAETEKLFF. The CDR3 DNA reads as TGTGCCAGCAGTTACGGGGCGGCCGAGACCGAAAAACTGTTTTTT.

The chain joins TRBV3-1 (or the pseudogene TRBV3-2) to TRBJ2-4, with D unresolved. Germline V gives CDR1 LGHDT, CDR2 YNNKEL (reference sequence). The CDR3 has 11 residues. The V and J ends lost 1 base and 10 bases respectively, with 5 bases between them. The CDR3 sequence is CASSQGQIQYF. The CDR3, as DNA: TGTGCCAGCAGCCAAGGCCAGATTCAGTACTTC.

The chain is built from TRBV30 and TRBJ1-2, with D hard to call. This CDR3 spans 11 amino acids. Trimming stripped 3 bases from V and 5 bases from J, with 7 bases between. Germline V gene lookup returns CDR1 GTSNPN and CDR2 SVGIG (reference sequence). CDR3 residues: CAWRAVYGYTF. CDR3 nucleotides: TGTGCCTGGAGGGCAGTTTATGGCTACACCTTC.

The rearrangement joins TRBV3-1 (or the pseudogene TRBV3-2) to TRBJ2-7; TRBD1 is a possible D gene (12 bases). This CDR3 has 21 amino acids. Trimming removed 0 bases from V and 5 bases from J, with 32 bases in between. CDR1 is LGHDT, CDR2 YNNKEL, per germline (reference sequence). In DNA form, the CDR3 reads TGTGCCAGCAGCCAAGATAAGGGACAGGGGGCTAGCGGGAGGAAGTGTCACGAGCAGTACTTC. Protein sequence: CASSQDKGQGASGRKCHEQYF.

J is TRBJ1-3 and V is TRBV5-6, with no clear D. Germline V lookup: CDR1 SGHDT, CDR2 YYEEEE. The CDR3 spans 16 residues. The V gene lost 2 bases and the J gene lost 0 bases, with 12 bases spanning the gap. This CDR3 reads CASSFPTGGSGNTIYF. CDR3 bases: TGTGCCAGCAGCTTTCCCACCGGAGGCTCTGGAAACACCATATATTTT.